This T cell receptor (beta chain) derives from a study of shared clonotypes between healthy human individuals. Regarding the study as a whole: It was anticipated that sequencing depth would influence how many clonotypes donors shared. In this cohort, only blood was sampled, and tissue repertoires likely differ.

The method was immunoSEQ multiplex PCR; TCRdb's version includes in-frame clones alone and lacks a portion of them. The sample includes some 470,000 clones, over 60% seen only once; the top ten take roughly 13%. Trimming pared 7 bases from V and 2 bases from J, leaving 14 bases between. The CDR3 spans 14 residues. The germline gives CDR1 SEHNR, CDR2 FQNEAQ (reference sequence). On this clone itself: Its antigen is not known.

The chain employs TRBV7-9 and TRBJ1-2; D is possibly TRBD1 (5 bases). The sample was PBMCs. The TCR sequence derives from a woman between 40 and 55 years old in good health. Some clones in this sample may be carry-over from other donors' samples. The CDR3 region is CASTAGGVNYGYTF. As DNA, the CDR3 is TGTGCCAGCACCGCCGGGGGAGTGAACTATGGCTACACCTTC.